This T cell receptor beta chain came from a study of cytomegalovirus exposure and HLA in healthy donors. In the PCR, 60 Vbeta and 13 Jbeta primers were used. Method: immunoSEQ multiplex PCR; TCRdb's copy keeps in-frame clones and lacks some. Its table lists 65,000 to 95,000 clones. The length of the CDR3 is 16 residues. The ends lost 5 bases at V and 3 bases at J; junction bases unmatched: 5. Germline CDR1 SGHRS, CDR2 YFSETQ. The receptor was derived from a female donor in good health and CMV-seropositive. The rearrangement links TRBV5-1 to TRBJ2-6, with 10 bases that match TRBD2. The source material was PBMCs. CDR3 sequence (DNA): TGCGCCAGCAGATCGGCTAGCGGGAGTGGGGCCAACGTCCTGACTTTC. Its protein is CASRSASGSGANVLTF.